The entry below gives a single TCR beta chain sequence along with its context. This clone was recorded once. Its antigen target is currently unknown. No much larger clonotype is one base removed from it; base qualities were not supplied. The data derive from a study of CD8+ T cells in alopecia areata (dated by TCRdb to about 2018). Regarding the research as a whole: Treated patients were enrolled in an open-label pilot trial of oral tofacitinib, 5 to 10 mg twice daily, for moderate-to-severe alopecia areata. TCRbeta CDR3 regions were amplified by immunoSEQ multiplex PCR with 35 Vbeta forward and 13 Jbeta reverse primers. RNA came from the PAXgene miRNA kit for fixed scalp, the miRNeasy kit for PBMCs, and the RNeasy kit for mouse skin. Tofacitinib was administered for 6 to 18 months, and 6 months of follow-up off drug were then conducted to assess delayed response and recurrence. In humans, TCRbeta sequencing was performed on scalp tissue and on sorted CD4+ and CD8+ peripheral blood T cells from healthy controls and from patients with patchy or totalis/universalis alopecia areata. High-throughput TCRbeta sequencing was used to examine T cell clonal expansion in alopecia areata in both the C3H/HeJ mouse model and human patients. Tofacitinib-treated patients had biopsies at baseline and at 4 and 24 weeks of treatment, with a later scalp biopsy in several patients. Scalp clonality was compared across normal scalp (n=4), patchy alopecia areata scalp (n=8), and alopecia totalis/universalis scalp (n=8). The SALT score, which quantifies the percentage of affected scalp surface area, was used to measure disease severity in treated patients. Summary of the overall study and its limitations: Unlike mouse skin, where gammadelta T cells dominate, normal human skin contains resident alphabeta T cells that get sequenced too, which complicates analysis of the scalp TCR repertoire. Because the treated cohort was small and had just a single nonresponder, larger studies are needed to establish links between baseline CD8+ expansion and response. Compared with normal scalp, lesional scalp had higher clonality and more expanded CD8+ clones, particularly in alopecia totalis/universalis, a pattern that suggests antigenic drive. During tofacitinib treatment, many expanded lesional clones stuck around in both scalp and blood, and this persistence may partly explain why relapse happens after treatment is stopped. Tofacitinib significantly decreased scalp clonality and the number of expanded CD8+ clones among the top 100 scalp clones. TCR sequences shared between patients were less clear than in mice, possibly partly because of HLA diversity in the patient population.

From the cysteine through the phenylalanine, the CDR3 covers 16 amino acids. Only CDR3 DNA remains: 48 bases, in frame from the first base. In the germline V gene, CDR1 corresponds to MNHEY and CDR2 to SVGAGI. Trimming removed 2 bases from V and 5 bases from J; the gene matches leave 7 bases unexplained. The label giving this sample's treatment or condition can be read as: oral pan-JAK inhibitor, 5-10 mg twice daily. Lesional scalp punch biopsies and peripheral blood were obtained from alopecia areata patients. PBMCs were isolated by density centrifugation and stained for CD3, CD4 and CD8, and CD4+ and CD8+ T cells were sorted on a FACSAria. The library was built by means of the immunoSEQ multiplex PCR assay. RNA was extracted from all samples and reverse transcribed into cDNA, which served as template for TCR sequencing. SuperScript III was used to make first-strand cDNA, primed with a 2:1 mix of oligo-dT and random hexamers. Amplification bias was assessed with a synthetic immune receptor repertoire, and residual bias was removed computationally. The authors' pipeline ran thus. After raw reads were preprocessed to remove errors, the CDR3 was defined following IMGT conventions as running from the conserved cysteine to phenylalanine. Clonality was computed as 1 minus the Shannon entropy, with the entropy normalized by log2 of the number of productive unique TCRs. CD4 or CD8 identity of scalp clones was inferred by cross-referencing scalp TCRbeta sequences with sorted blood CD4 and CD8 repertoires. This is the immuneACCESS table as TCRdb keeps it, with only in-frame sequences that have V and J called. A part of the clones is gone; compared with another copy, unresolved V genes explain less than half, and the rest is unexplained. V and J calls and clone size are given by that table; D and trimming were obtained from the DNA. The sample table shows about 190,000 clones, and roughly 70% are seen once. The ten largest clones capture under 1.5% of the sample.

The receptor chain draws on TRBV6-5 and TRBJ1-5; TRBD1 matches 9 bases in the middle. The sequenced sample was CD4+ T cells sorted from blood, obtained around week 49, from a patient treated with tofacitinib. The TCR was taken from a human donor with alopecia areata. The CDR3 region has the sequence CASSYGTGGRDQPQHF. The DNA reads TGTGCCAGCAGTTACGGAACAGGGGGCCGCGATCAGCCCCAGCATTTT.